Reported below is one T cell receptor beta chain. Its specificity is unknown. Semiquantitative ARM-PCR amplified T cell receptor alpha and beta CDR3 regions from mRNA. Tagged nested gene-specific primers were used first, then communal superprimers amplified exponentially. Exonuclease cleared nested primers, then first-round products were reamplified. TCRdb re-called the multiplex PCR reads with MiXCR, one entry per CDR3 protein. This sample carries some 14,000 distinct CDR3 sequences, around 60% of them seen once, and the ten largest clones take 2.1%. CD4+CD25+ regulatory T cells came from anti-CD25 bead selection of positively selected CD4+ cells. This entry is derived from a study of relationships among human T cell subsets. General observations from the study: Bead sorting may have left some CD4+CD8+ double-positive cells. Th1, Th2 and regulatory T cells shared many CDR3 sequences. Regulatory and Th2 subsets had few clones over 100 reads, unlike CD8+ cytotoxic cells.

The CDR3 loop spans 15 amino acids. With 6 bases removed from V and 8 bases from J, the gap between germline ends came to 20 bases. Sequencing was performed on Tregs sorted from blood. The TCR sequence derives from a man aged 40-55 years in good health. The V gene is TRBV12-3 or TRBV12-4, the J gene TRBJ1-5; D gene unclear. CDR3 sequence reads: CASRDSGSRFEPQHF. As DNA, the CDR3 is TGTGCCAGCAGGGACTCAGGAAGCCGCTTCGAGCCCCAGCATTTT.